These 27 T cell receptor beta chains originate from one sample sequenced in a study of shared clonotypes between healthy human individuals. The protocol was immunoSEQ multiplex PCR, while the TCRdb copy is restricted to in-frame clones and leaves out a portion. The top ten clones hold roughly 0.42% of a sample with around 1.6 million clones, under 99% of them seen once. Sequenced material: naive CD4+ T cells sorted from blood. Stated subset: CD45RA+ positively selected. The receptors shown here come from a man aged 30-40 years in good health.

The CDR3 loop is CASSLRDYSYNEQFF. The DNA for the CDR3 is TGTGCCAGCAGCTTACGTGACTACTCCTACAATGAGCAGTTCTTC. The gene calls are TRBV7-9 and TRBJ2-1; D is possibly TRBD2 (5 bases). Trimming shortened V by 2 bases and J by 0 bases, and 8 bases separated the two germline ends. Germline lookup yields CDR1 SEHNR and CDR2 FQNEAQ (reference sequence). The CDR3 extends over 15 amino acids.

The chain couples TRBV5-8 to TRBJ1-3, with TRBD1 as a possible D gene (5 bases). The V gene's germline CDR1 is SGHTS and CDR2 YDEGEE. The CDR3 consists of 16 residues. The V end lost 0 bases, the J end lost 2 bases, and 12 bases lay between the germline ends. The DNA for the CDR3 is TGTGCCAGCAGCTTGGGAGCGGGGCTACCTGGAAACACCATATATTTT. Translation: CASSLGAGLPGNTIYF.

The chain links TRBV15 to TRBJ2-3, with 14 bases fitting TRBD2. The CDR3 has 18 residues. Unmatched junction bases numbered 6, after V lost 0 bases and J lost 4 bases. Germline CDR1 is LNHNV and CDR2 is YYDKDF (reference sequence). DNA for the CDR3: TGTGCCACCAGCAGAGACCCGGGACTAGCGGGAGAGGCAGATACGCAGTATTTT. It is translated as CATSRDPGLAGEADTQYF. Supplemented by reference TRBV15 and TRBJ2-3, the full variable domain reads DAMVIQNPRYQVTQFGKPVTLSCSQTLNHNVMYWYQQKSSQAPKLLFHYYDKDFNNEADTPDNFQSRRPNTSFCFLDIRSPGLGDTAMYLCATSRDPGLAGEADTQYFGPGTRLTVL.

The chain carries TRBV21-1 and TRBJ1-1; TRBD1 reflects the table's D call only, with no check against the DNA. TRBV21-1 corresponds to a pseudogene. The CDR3 totals 20 residues. The CDR3 here is CASSLTTSLAGTGVNTEAFF. In nucleotides, the CDR3 is TGTGCCAGCAGCCTTACTACTTCACTTGCCGGGACAGGGGTGAACACTGAAGCTTTCTTT.

V and J are TRBV28 and TRBJ2-1; D is perhaps TRBD2 (6 bases). V gave up 0 bases and J gave up 3 bases, with 9 bases separating them. The CDR3 is 15 amino acids. Germline values: CDR1 MDHEN, CDR2 SYDVKM. The CDR3 sequence is CASSLWRDLYNEQFF. Written as DNA, the CDR3 is TGTGCCAGCAGTTTATGGCGGGATCTCTACAATGAGCAGTTCTTC. The full variable domain, in which reference TRBV28 and TRBJ2-1 provide the parts outside the CDR3, is DVKVTQSSRYLVKRTGEKVFLECVQDMDHENMFWYRQDPGLGLRLIYFSYDVKMKEKGDIPEGYSVSREKKERFSLILESASTNQTSMYLCASSLWRDLYNEQFFGPGTRLTVL.

Here the CDR3 DNA reads TGTGCCACCAAAACTAGCGGGATCTCCGATGAGCAGTTCTTC. It yields the protein CATKTSGISDEQFF. V usage is TRBV15 and J usage is TRBJ2-1; 10 bases align to TRBD2. The germline V gene has CDR1 LNHNV and CDR2 YYDKDF (reference sequence). The CDR3 has 14 residues. The V gene end was trimmed by 7 bases and the J gene end by 8 bases; junction bases not matched to a gene: 8.

The rearrangement uses TRBV9 and TRBJ2-1; D is perhaps TRBD2 (5 bases). V shed 2 bases and J shed 9 bases, with 12 bases lying between them. The germline V gene encodes CDR1 SGDLS and CDR2 YYNGEE. This CDR3 is 13 amino acids long. This CDR3 reads CASSVRLIGEQFF. The CDR3 DNA sequence: TGTGCCAGCAGCGTCCGACTAATCGGTGAGCAGTTCTTC.

CDR3 sequence (DNA): TGTGCCAGCAGTTACGCCGTGGGGGATCAGCCCCAGCATTTT. This translates into CASSYAVGDQPQHF. The chain joins TRBV6-5 to TRBJ1-5, with a weak D call TRBD1 (5 bases). Germline CDR1 MNHEY, CDR2 SVGAGI. V lost 2 bases and J 5 bases, leaving 10 bases between the germline ends. The CDR3 totals 14 residues.

J is TRBJ2-7 and V is TRBV28; 11 nucleotides agree with TRBD2. The V segment lost 3 bases and the J segment 5 bases; nucleotides outside the gene matches: 9. Germline assignment: CDR1 MDHEN and CDR2 SYDVKM. This CDR3 comprises 16 residues. The CDR3 loop reads CASSFSIAGGPHEQYF. The CDR3 DNA sequence: TGTGCCAGCAGTTTTTCAATAGCGGGAGGGCCCCACGAGCAGTACTTC.

The V call is TRBV6-6, the J call TRBJ1-4, with D maybe TRBD1 (5 bases). Trimming removed 3 bases at V and 7 bases at J, with 9 bases between. Germline V lookup: CDR1 MNHNY, CDR2 SVGAGI (reference sequence). The CDR3 extends over 13 amino acids. CDR3 bases: TGTGCCAGCAGTTATCAGGGAGGTGAAAAACTGTTTTTT. It codes for CASSYQGGEKLFF.

In the case of this clone: Distinct nucleotide sequences in the sample also encode this CDR3. V is TRBV9 and J is TRBJ2-2, with a tentative D call TRBD2 (6 bases). The germline gives CDR1 SGDLS, CDR2 YYNGEE. The CDR3 has 12 residues. Trimming left V 4 bases short and J 7 bases short, with 8 bases between. The CDR3 loop reads CASSRLDGELFF. CDR3 DNA sequence: TGTGCCAGCAGCAGACTAGACGGGGAGCTGTTTTTT.

The chain carries TRBV28 and TRBJ2-7; 14 bases agree with TRBD2. V trimming: 7 bases; J trimming: 4 bases; junction bases outside the gene matches: 21. The CDR3 is 20 residues long. Germline CDR1 reads MDHEN; CDR2 reads SYDVKM. CDR3 protein: CASIGPGDRGLAGEIYEQYF. CDR3 in DNA: TGTGCCAGCATCGGTCCGGGGGACAGGGGACTAGCGGGAGAGATATACGAGCAGTACTTC.

This chain uses TRBV7-2 with TRBJ2-1; 7 nucleotides line up with TRBD2. Per germline, CDR1 SGHTA and CDR2 FQGNSA. This CDR3 is built from 15 residues. V shed 5 bases and J 3 bases; nucleotides not matched to a gene: 7. CDR3 bases: TGTGCCAGCAGCACATCTAGCGGAGTCTACAATGAGCAGTTCTTC. Its translation: CASSTSSGVYNEQFF.

The chain carries TRBV30 and TRBJ2-1; 15 nucleotides match TRBD2. The junction had 3 bases not matched to a gene; V was cut back by 0 bases and J by 6 bases. The germline V gene has CDR1 GTSNPN and CDR2 SVGIG (reference sequence). This CDR3 is built from 16 residues. The chain's CDR3 is CAWSVRGLAGGNEQFF. CDR3 in DNA: TGTGCCTGGAGTGTACGGGGACTAGCGGGAGGCAATGAGCAGTTCTTC. Based on the CDR3 plus reference TRBV30 and TRBJ2-1, the full variable domain is SQTIHQWPATLVQPVGSPLSLECTVEGTSNPNLYWYRQAAGRGLQLLFYSVGIGQISSEVPQNLSASRPQDRQFILSSKKLLLSDSGFYLCAWSVRGLAGGNEQFFGPGTRLTVL.

The chain is built from TRBV18 and TRBJ2-7; 7 bases align to TRBD1. The length of the CDR3 is 13 residues. The germline CDR1 and CDR2 sequences are KGHSH and LQKENI. The V gene end was trimmed by 6 bases and the J gene end by 6 bases; junction bases not matched to a gene: 8. The DNA of the CDR3 is TGTGCCAGCTCGGCAGAAGACAGGGTCGAGCAGTACTTC. This gives the protein CASSAEDRVEQYF.

V usage is TRBV19 and J usage is TRBJ1-1, with TRBD1 matching 7 bases. Germline CDR1 is LNHDA and CDR2 is SQIVND (reference sequence). This CDR3 is 12 amino acids long. V trimming: 7 bases; J trimming: 5 bases; junction bases outside the gene matches: 4. As DNA, the CDR3 is TGTGCCAGTAAGATGACAGGGACTGAAGCTTTCTTT. Its protein product is CASKMTGTEAFF.

A single count supports this clone. The chain joins TRBV7-9 to TRBJ2-1; D not certain. The V gene's germline CDR1 is SEHNR and CDR2 FQNEAQ (reference sequence). V was clipped by 5 bases and J by 15 bases, with 11 bases between them. The CDR3 is 10 amino acids. Here the CDR3 reads CASSPGPSFF. CDR3 nucleotides: TGTGCCAGCAGCCCGGGTCCCTCGTTCTTC.

About this clone: This CDR3 is also generated by other DNA sequences in the sample. J is TRBJ1-5 and V is TRBV5-1; tentative D call: TRBD1 (6 bases). CDR1 and CDR2 (germline): SGHRS, YFSETQ. Trimming took off 0 bases at V and 2 bases at J, with 9 bases between the two ends. CDR3 length equals 15 residues. The CDR3 nucleotides read TGCGCCAGCAGCTTGGTCCCAGGGGGCAATCAGCCCCAGCATTTT. Translating gives CASSLVPGGNQPQHF.

The chain joins TRBV6-1 to TRBJ2-7; D remains ambiguous. V was clipped by 3 bases and J by 2 bases, with 5 bases between them. The CDR3 has 12 residues. CDR1 and CDR2 (germline): MNHNS, SASEGT. CDR3 sequence (DNA): TGTGCCAGCAGTGACCTAGCCTACGAGCAGTACTTC. It translates to CASSDLAYEQYF.

This chain joins TRBV25-1 and TRBJ1-5; D gene uncertain. The CDR3 is 15 amino acids. Germline assignment: CDR1 MGHDK and CDR2 SYGVNS. Trimming stripped 3 bases from V and 0 bases from J, with 9 bases between. CDR3 bases: TGTGCCAGCAGTGAGGAGGGATATAGCAATCAGCCCCAGCATTTT. The encoded protein is CASSEEGYSNQPQHF. Together with reference TRBV25-1 and TRBJ1-5, the CDR3 gives the full variable domain: EADIYQTPRYLVIGTGKKITLECSQTMGHDKMYWYQQDPGMELHLIHYSYGVNSTEKGDLSSESTVSRIRTEHFPLTLESARPSHTSQYLCASSEEGYSNQPQHFGDGTRLSIL.

This clone showed up just once. V is TRBV9 and J is TRBJ2-7; 8 bases map to TRBD1. Per germline, CDR1 SGDLS and CDR2 YYNGEE. The CDR3 is 15 residues long. V gave up 5 bases and J gave up 3 bases; unmatched junction bases: 10. The CDR3 spells CASSAAGTGNYEQYF. The CDR3, as DNA: TGTGCCAGCAGTGCCGCTGGGACAGGTAACTACGAGCAGTACTTC.

The V and J genes are TRBV11-2 and TRBJ2-7; tentatively, D is TRBD2 (6 bases). This CDR3 contains 14 residues. Trimming took off 5 bases at V and 4 bases at J, with 15 bases between the two ends. Germline V CDR1 and CDR2: SGHAT, FQNNGV. CDR3 loop: CASSPGGPGYEQYF. The CDR3 coding sequence is TGTGCCAGCAGCCCAGGAGGGCCGGGATACGAGCAGTACTTC.

This sequence joins TRBV7-8 and TRBJ1-5; D is possibly TRBD1 (5 bases). This CDR3 is built from 15 residues. V lost 1 base to trimming and J lost 4 bases, with 11 bases between them. Per the germline V gene, CDR1 is SGHVS and CDR2 is FQNEAQ. CDR3 amino acids: CASSLVTEGNQPQHF. The CDR3 DNA reads TGTGCCAGCAGCTTAGTCACGGAGGGGAATCAGCCCCAGCATTTT.

This rearrangement joins TRBV11-2 to TRBJ1-4; TRBD1 matches 9 bases. Trimming removed 7 bases from V and 8 bases from J; junction bases left unmatched: 8. Germline CDR1 and CDR2: SGHAT and FQNNGV. This CDR3 has 14 amino acids. This CDR3 is CASTSGTGHEKLFF. The DNA of the CDR3 is TGTGCCAGCACCTCGGGGACAGGGCACGAAAAACTGTTTTTT.

The genes are TRBV9 and TRBJ2-7, with 10 bases identical to TRBD1. The CDR3 totals 17 residues. V shed 1 base, J shed 5 bases, and the junction held 12 bases outside the gene matches. Germline CDR1 is SGDLS and CDR2 is YYNGEE. The CDR3 sequence: CASSVNPGQGILDEQYF. CDR3 nucleotides: TGTGCCAGCAGCGTAAACCCGGGACAGGGGATACTGGACGAGCAGTACTTC.

The chain is built from TRBV7-8 and TRBJ1-4, with 9 bases matching TRBD1. CDR3 length: 14 amino acids. The V gene's germline CDR1 is SGHVS and CDR2 FQNEAQ. After removal of 6 bases from V and 7 bases from J, the junction contained 6 bases not matched to a gene. The DNA for the CDR3 is TGTGCCAGCAGACCCGGGACAGGGACTGAAAAACTGTTTTTT. Translated, it gives CASRPGTGTEKLFF.

The chain joins TRBV7-7 to TRBJ1-4, with TRBD1 identical over 7 bases. The CDR3 extends over 12 amino acids. In germline, CDR1 is SSHAT, CDR2 FNYEAQ (reference sequence). The CDR3 sequence: CARLEGGEKLFF. The CDR3 region has the DNA TGTGCTAGATTAGAAGGGGGCGAAAAACTGTTTTTT.